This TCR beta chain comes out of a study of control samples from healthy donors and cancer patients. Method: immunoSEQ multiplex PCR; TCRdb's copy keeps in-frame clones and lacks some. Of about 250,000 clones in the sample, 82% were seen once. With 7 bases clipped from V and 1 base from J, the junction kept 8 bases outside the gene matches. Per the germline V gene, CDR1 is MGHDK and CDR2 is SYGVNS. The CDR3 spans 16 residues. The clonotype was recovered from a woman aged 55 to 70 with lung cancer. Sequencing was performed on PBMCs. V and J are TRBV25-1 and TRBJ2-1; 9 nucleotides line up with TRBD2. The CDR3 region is CASTSDLAGSYNEQFF. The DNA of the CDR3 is TGTGCCAGCACCTCCGACCTAGCGGGGTCCTACAATGAGCAGTTCTTC.